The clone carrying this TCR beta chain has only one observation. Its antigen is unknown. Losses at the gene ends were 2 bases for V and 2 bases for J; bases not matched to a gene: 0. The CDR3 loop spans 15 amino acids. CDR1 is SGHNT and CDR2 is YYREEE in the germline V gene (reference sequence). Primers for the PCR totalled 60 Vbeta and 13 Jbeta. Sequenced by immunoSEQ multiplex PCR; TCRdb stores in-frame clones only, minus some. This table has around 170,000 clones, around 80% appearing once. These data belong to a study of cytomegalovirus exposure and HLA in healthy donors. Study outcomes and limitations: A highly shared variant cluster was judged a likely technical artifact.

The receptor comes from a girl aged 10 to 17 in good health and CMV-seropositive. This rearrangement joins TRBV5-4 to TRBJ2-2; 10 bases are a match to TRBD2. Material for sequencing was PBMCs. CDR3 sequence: CASSLLAGNTGELFF. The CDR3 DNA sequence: TGTGCCAGCAGCTTACTAGCGGGAAACACCGGGGAGCTGTTTTTT.